This TCR beta chain was retrieved from a study of T-cell reconstitution after alpha-beta-depleted transplantation in children. Unmatched junction bases numbered 13, after V lost 3 bases and J lost 8 bases. The length of the CDR3 is 16 residues. Germline CDR1 reads LGHDT; CDR2 reads YNNKEL (reference sequence). Unique molecular identifiers were used in preparing the TCRbeta library. TCRdb analysed the PCR reads with MiXCR anew, one entry per CDR3 protein. Altogether hundreds of thousands of distinct CDR3 sequences are present, approximately 20% being singletons, with the ten largest covering approximately 3%.

The chain joins TRBV3-1 to TRBJ2-1; 7 bases are a match to TRBD2. The TCR was taken from a human donor who donated a stem cell graft to a child with acute lymphoblastic leukemia. The source material was PBMCs from the stem cell graft donor, sampled from the stem cell graft. CDR3 bases: TGTGCCAGCAGCCACGGCCGGGAGGCTCCCGAGGATGAGCAGTTCTTC. Translated: CASSHGREAPEDEQFF.